These 27 T cell receptor beta chains share one sample of origin, sequenced in a study of Ad26.COV2.S vaccination and SARS-CoV-2 variants. Sequencing was performed with immunoSEQ multiplex PCR; in TCRdb, only in-frame clones are kept and a portion is missing. Of 300,000 to 450,000 clones in the sample, 90% to 95% are singletons; the top ten hold about 3.9%. This specimen consisted of peripheral blood, obtained after recovery from COVID-19. These receptor sequences come from a human donor who had recovered from COVID-19.

This clone appeared a single time. The V and J genes are TRBV6-2 or TRBV6-3 and TRBJ2-5; D remains ambiguous. CDR3 length: 14 amino acids. V was trimmed by 3 bases and J by 5 bases, leaving 13 bases between them. Germline lookup yields CDR1 MNHEY and CDR2 SVGEGT. This chain's CDR3 is CASSYYDQRETQYF. The CDR3 DNA is TGTGCCAGCAGTTATTACGACCAACGCGAGACCCAGTACTTC.

The genes are TRBV2 and TRBJ2-7; 7 bases are shared with TRBD1. The length of the CDR3 is 12 residues. Germline V gene data show CDR1 as SNHLY and CDR2 as FYNNEI. Trimming removed 6 bases from V and 7 bases from J; junction bases left unmatched: 6. CDR3 nucleotides: TGTGCCAGCAGAGTAACAGGGGATGAGCAGTACTTC. Protein: CASRVTGDEQYF.

The rearrangement uses TRBV3-1 (or the pseudogene TRBV3-2) and TRBJ2-7; maybe TRBD1 (6 bases). CDR1 and CDR2 (germline): LGHDT, YNNKEL (reference sequence). The CDR3 extends over 13 amino acids. Trimming pared 1 base from V and 3 bases from J, leaving 7 bases between. The CDR3 spells CASSQGQVYEQYF. The CDR3 bases are TGTGCCAGCAGCCAAGGACAGGTCTACGAGCAGTACTTC.

The chain is built from TRBV7-2 and TRBJ2-7; tentatively, D is TRBD1 (7 bases). This CDR3 region has 14 residues. Germline lookup yields CDR1 SGHTA and CDR2 FQGNSA. Between the trimmed V and J ends, which lost 5 bases and 5 bases, there was a span of 16 bases. The CDR3 DNA sequence: TGTGCCAGCAGCCCCAGGGGGGCCCGTGACGAGCAGTACTTC. Translating it yields CASSPRGARDEQYF.

J is TRBJ2-4 and V is TRBV19; 15 positions agree with TRBD2. The CDR3 contains 19 residues. Unmatched junction bases numbered 6, after V lost 3 bases and J lost 0 bases. Germline-derived CDR1 and CDR2 are LNHDA and SQIVND (reference sequence). The CDR3 bases are TGTGCCAGTAGTATTGGGACTAGCGGGGGGACTCTAGCCAAAAACATTCAGTACTTC. This codes for CASSIGTSGGTLAKNIQYF.

In DNA, the CDR3 is TGTGCCAGCAGCAAAGGCCAAGGAGGGAAGCTTTATAACTATGGCTACACCTTC. It translates to CASSKGQGGKLYNYGYTF. The chain combines TRBV21-1 with TRBJ1-2. TRBV21-1 is described as a pseudogene. The CDR3 has 18 amino acids.

The chain combines TRBV10-1 with TRBJ1-1, with a weak D call TRBD1 (5 bases). The CDR3 length is 14 residues. V was pared by 3 bases and J by 4 bases, with 12 bases between. Germline CDR1 reads WNHNN; CDR2 reads SYGVQD (reference sequence). CDR3 sequence: CASSEDGAATEAFF. The CDR3 bases are TGCGCCAGCAGTGAAGATGGGGCTGCCACTGAAGCTTTCTTT.

This clone was seen once. For the CDR3, the DNA is TGTGCCAGTATAGACAGGTTGAACACTGAAGCTTTCTTT. Translating it yields CASIDRLNTEAFF. The chain is built from TRBV19 and TRBJ1-1, with D possibly being TRBD1 (6 bases). V gave up 7 bases and J gave up 0 bases, with 9 bases separating them. Germline CDR1 is LNHDA and CDR2 is SQIVND (reference sequence). The CDR3 sequence is 13 residues long.

The chain recombines TRBV9 with TRBJ2-2; possible D gene TRBD2, 5 bases. The germline CDR1 and CDR2 sequences are SGDLS and YYNGEE. Trimming pared 3 bases from V and 7 bases from J, leaving 22 bases between. There are 17 residues in the CDR3. CDR3 loop: CASSATGVGLSGGELFF. DNA of the CDR3: TGTGCCAGCAGCGCCACCGGGGTCGGGTTGTCAGGCGGGGAGCTGTTTTTT.

The V call is TRBV6-2 or TRBV6-3, the J call TRBJ1-1; possibly TRBD1 for D (5 bases). The germline gives CDR1 MNHEY, CDR2 SVGEGT. CDR3 length: 16 residues. V was shortened by 4 bases and J by 3 bases, with 18 bases between the two germline ends. The CDR3 here is CASSFSPWRGDTEAFF. CDR3 sequence (DNA): TGTGCCAGCAGTTTCTCCCCGTGGAGGGGTGACACTGAAGCTTTCTTT.

The CDR3 sequence is CASSLLNAGAGETQYF. The CDR3 DNA is TGTGCCAGCAGCTTACTAAATGCGGGGGCGGGGGAGACCCAGTACTTC. V and J are TRBV7-2 and TRBJ2-5; TRBD2 is a possible D gene (7 bases). The CDR3 is 16 residues long. The germline CDR1 and CDR2 sequences are SGHTA and FQGNSA. Trimming removed 2 bases from V and 5 bases from J, with 18 bases in between.

The chain has TRBV19 and TRBJ1-2; a possible D gene is TRBD1 (6 bases). CDR3 length equals 15 residues. Germline CDR1 LNHDA, CDR2 SQIVND (reference sequence). The V end lost 5 bases, the J end lost 4 bases, and 17 bases lay between the germline ends. The DNA for the CDR3 is TGTGCCAGTAGTGTTTACAGGGAGGTCGGCTATGGCTACACCTTC. This encodes CASSVYREVGYGYTF. Variable domain in full (rest from reference TRBV19 and TRBJ1-2): DGGITQSPKYLFRKEGQNVTLSCEQNLNHDAMYWYRQDPGQGLRLIYYSQIVNDFQKGDIAEGYSVSREKKESFPLTVTSAQKNPTAFYLCASSVYREVGYGYTFGSGTRLTVV.

This chain connects TRBV7-9 to TRBJ1-1, with a possible D match to TRBD1 (5 bases). V was pared by 3 bases and J by 2 bases, with 10 bases between. The CDR3 length is 14 residues. Germline values: CDR1 SEHNR, CDR2 FQNEAQ (reference sequence). CDR3 loop: CASSFTDSNTEAFF. CDR3 sequence (DNA): TGTGCCAGCAGCTTCACCGACAGCAACACTGAAGCTTTCTTT.

The V gene is TRBV7-6, the J gene TRBJ2-1; the match to TRBD2 covers 7 bases. V shed 5 bases, J shed 4 bases, and the junction held 8 bases outside the gene matches. The germline V gene encodes CDR1 SGHVS and CDR2 FNYEAQ. The CDR3 is 15 amino acids. CDR3 loop: CASSRKGREYNEQFF. The CDR3 DNA is TGTGCCAGCAGCAGAAAAGGGCGGGAGTACAATGAGCAGTTCTTC.

V is TRBV4-1 and J is TRBJ2-3, with 7 bases identical to TRBD1. CDR1 and CDR2 from the germline V gene are MGHRA and YSYEKL. The CDR3 extends over 16 amino acids. The junction had 10 bases not matched to a gene; V was cut back by 1 base and J by 6 bases. This CDR3 is CASSQALRQGGDTQYF. CDR3 coding DNA: TGCGCCAGCAGCCAAGCCCTACGACAGGGTGGGGATACGCAGTATTTT.

As regards this clone: The identical CDR3 is also encoded by other nucleotide sequences in the sample. The chain combines TRBV5-4 with TRBJ2-7, with D unclear. The CDR3 runs to 12 residues. Germline CDR1 and CDR2: SGHNT and YYREEE (reference sequence). Trimming left V 1 base short and J 3 bases short, with 5 bases between. Here the CDR3 DNA reads TGTGCCAGCAGCTTGTACGGCTACGAGCAGTACTTC. This translates into CASSLYGYEQYF.

This clone was observed once. The rearrangement joins TRBV3-1 (or the pseudogene TRBV3-2) to TRBJ2-3; TRBD2 agrees at 8 bases. This CDR3 is built from 15 residues. Germline V gives CDR1 LGHDT, CDR2 YNNKEL (reference sequence). The junction had 4 bases not matched to a gene; V was cut back by 0 bases and J by 5 bases. CDR3: CASSQEPGLGDTQYF. Written as DNA, the CDR3 is TGTGCCAGCAGCCAAGAACCGGGACTAGGAGATACGCAGTATTTT.

The chain joins TRBV27 to TRBJ1-6, with no clear D. The length of the CDR3 is 16 residues. Trimming took off 0 bases at V and 8 bases at J, with 14 bases between the two ends. Germline V lookup: CDR1 MNHEY, CDR2 SMNVEV (reference sequence). The CDR3 is CASSLSGSLLYSPLHF. CDR3 nucleotide sequence: TGTGCCAGCAGTTTATCGGGCAGTCTACTTTATTCACCCCTCCACTTT.

The V call is TRBV27, the J call TRBJ2-5; D perhaps matches TRBD1 (6 bases). Germline CDR1 MNHEY, CDR2 SMNVEV (reference sequence). Trimming pared 4 bases from V and 8 bases from J, leaving 20 bases between. The CDR3 loop spans 15 amino acids. The CDR3 DNA sequence: TGTGCCAGCAGTTGGGACATCCAATCCAAGAGAACCCAGTACTTC. Protein sequence: CASSWDIQSKRTQYF.

The chain joins TRBV2 to TRBJ1-5; D possibly corresponds to TRBD1 (5 bases). Trimming took off 6 bases at V and 0 bases at J, with 15 bases between the two ends. The germline CDR1 and CDR2 sequences are SNHLY and FYNNEI. The CDR3 covers 16 residues. CDR3: CASRERQTYSNQPQHF. The CDR3 DNA reads TGTGCCAGCAGGGAACGACAGACTTATAGCAATCAGCCCCAGCATTTT.

CDR3: CASSSGTSDGNTIYF. Here the CDR3 DNA reads TGTGCCAGCAGTTCCGGGACAAGCGATGGAAACACCATATATTTT. The chain combines TRBV6-5 with TRBJ1-3; possibly TRBD1 for D (6 bases). Germline V gene data show CDR1 as MNHEY and CDR2 as SVGAGI. Trimming removed 4 bases from V and 3 bases from J, with 13 bases in between. The CDR3 is 15 residues long.

This clone showed up just once. V gene TRBV6-5 combines with J gene TRBJ2-2; TRBD1 agrees at 7 bases. The ends lost 7 bases at V and 1 base at J; junction bases unmatched: 6. The CDR3 runs to 15 residues. Per the germline V gene, CDR1 is MNHEY and CDR2 is SVGAGI. The CDR3 DNA follows: TGTGCCAGCACCTACAGGACAGGGAACACCGGGGAGCTGTTTTTT. It specifies CASTYRTGNTGELFF.

This chain connects TRBV13 to TRBJ1-5, with D possibly matching TRBD1 (5 bases). Per the germline V gene, CDR1 is PRHDT and CDR2 is FYEKMQ (reference sequence). V shed 3 bases and J shed 6 bases, with 12 bases lying between them. The CDR3 runs to 14 residues. The CDR3 loop reads CASSFSGGTQPQHF. DNA for the CDR3: TGTGCCAGCAGCTTTTCCGGAGGGACTCAGCCCCAGCATTTT.

This clone was counted a single time. The CDR3 nucleotides read TGTGCCAGCAGCTTTACAGCGAACACCGGGGAGCTGTTTTTT. Translated: CASSFTANTGELFF. The V call is TRBV7-9, the J call TRBJ2-2; no definite D call. Germline CDR1 reads SEHNR; CDR2 reads FQNEAQ (reference sequence). CDR3 length equals 14 residues. Deletions cut 3 bases from V and 0 bases from J, with 5 bases between.

In its sample, this clone was seen once. This chain connects TRBV2 to TRBJ1-4, with D maybe TRBD1 (5 bases). The length of the CDR3 is 13 residues. In germline, CDR1 is SNHLY, CDR2 FYNNEI. V lost 4 bases to trimming and J lost 7 bases, with 10 bases between them. DNA for the CDR3: TGTGCCAGCAGTGTCGGGACGCGTGAAAAACTGTTTTTT. Protein: CASSVGTREKLFF.

The chain links TRBV6-2 or TRBV6-3 to TRBJ2-7, with 7 bases that match TRBD2. From germline, CDR1 is MNHEY and CDR2 SVGEGT. Losses at the gene ends were 5 bases for V and 9 bases for J; bases not matched to a gene: 7. The CDR3 sequence is 12 residues long. The CDR3 sequence: CASSLLGGGQYF. The CDR3 coding sequence is TGTGCCAGCAGTCTCTTAGGCGGGGGGCAGTACTTC.

This rearrangement joins TRBV5-4 to TRBJ2-5; 14 bases are shared with TRBD2. V was pared by 4 bases and J by 5 bases, with 13 bases of the junction left unmatched. This CDR3 is built from 18 residues. CDR1 and CDR2 from the germline V gene are SGHNT and YYREEE (reference sequence). CDR3 DNA sequence: TGTGCCAGCAGCCCGTTTGTCGGGACTAGCGGGGGCGGGGAGACCCAGTACTTC. Translating gives CASSPFVGTSGGGETQYF. The whole variable domain, filled in from reference TRBV5-4 and TRBJ2-5, reads ETGVTQSPTHLIKTRGQQVTLRCSSQSGHNTVSWYQQALGQGPQFIFQYYREEENGRGNFPPRFSGLQFPNYSSELNVNALELDDSALYLCASSPFVGTSGGGETQYFGPGTRLLVL.